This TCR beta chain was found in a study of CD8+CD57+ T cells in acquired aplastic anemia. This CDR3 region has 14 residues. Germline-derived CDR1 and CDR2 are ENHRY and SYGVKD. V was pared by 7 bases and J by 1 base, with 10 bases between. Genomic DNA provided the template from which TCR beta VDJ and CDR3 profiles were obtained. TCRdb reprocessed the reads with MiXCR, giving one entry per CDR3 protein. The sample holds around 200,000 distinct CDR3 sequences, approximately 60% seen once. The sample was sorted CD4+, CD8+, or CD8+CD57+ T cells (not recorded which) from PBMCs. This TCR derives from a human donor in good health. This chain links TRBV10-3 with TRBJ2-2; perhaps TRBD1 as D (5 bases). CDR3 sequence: CAINPGQNTGELFF. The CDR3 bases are TGTGCCATCAACCCTGGACAGAACACCGGGGAGCTGTTTTTT.